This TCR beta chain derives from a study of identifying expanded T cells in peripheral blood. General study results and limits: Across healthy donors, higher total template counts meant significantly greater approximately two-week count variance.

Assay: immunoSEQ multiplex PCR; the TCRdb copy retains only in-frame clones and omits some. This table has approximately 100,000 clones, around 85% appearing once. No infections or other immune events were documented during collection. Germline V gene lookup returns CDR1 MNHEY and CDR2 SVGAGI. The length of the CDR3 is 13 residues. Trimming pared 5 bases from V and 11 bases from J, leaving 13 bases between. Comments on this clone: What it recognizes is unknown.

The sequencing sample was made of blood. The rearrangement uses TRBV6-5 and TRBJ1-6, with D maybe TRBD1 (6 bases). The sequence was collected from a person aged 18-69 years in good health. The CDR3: CASSAKGGAPLHF. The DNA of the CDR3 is TGTGCCAGCAGTGCCAAAGGGGGGGCACCCCTCCACTTT.